Presented here are 31 T cell receptor beta chains from one specimen sequenced in a study of spatial heterogeneity in lung cancer (dated by TCRdb to the late 2010s). What the study reported, not specific to this receptor: The tumor nonsynonymous mutation count correlated with the number of expanded intratumoral alpha and beta TCRs.

Preparation of the library involved 5' RACE. Reads for this sample came from a NextSeq 500. Through fastp at Q25 and MiXCR, TCRdb rebuilt clones from the public reads, retaining in-frame beta chains. Identical CDR3 protein sequences are pooled into one entry, listed with their most common genes and DNA. The sample profile shows about 100,000 distinct CDR3 sequences; around 4.8% of them were found once. The ten largest clones add up to 20% to 25% of the sample. Per the publication, the time point label means: sample taken at primary tumor resection. Which antigens these TCRs recognize remains unknown. The sample was lung tumor tissue, taken at surgery. These receptors came from a male donor with early-stage non-small cell lung cancer.

This clonotype was seen a few times. The chain recombines TRBV5-1 with TRBJ2-7; no reliable D call. V was trimmed by 5 bases and J by 2 bases, leaving 23 bases between them. The CDR3 is 17 residues long. Germline V gene sequence: CDR1 SGHRS, CDR2 YFSETQ. The CDR3 region has the DNA TGCGCCAGCAGTACCAACCTACTCAGCAGCGCGACCTACGAGCAGTACTTC. Amino acid sequence: CASSTNLLSSATYEQYF.

This clonotype came up many times. The chain carries TRBV9 and TRBJ1-1; no firm D call. Trimming shortened V by 0 bases and J by 4 bases, and 10 bases separated the two germline ends. Germline V CDR1 and CDR2: SGDLS, YYNGEE. The CDR3 has 14 residues. CDR3 region: CASSVDFEGTEAFF. CDR3 DNA sequence: TGTGCCAGCAGCGTAGATTTCGAGGGCACTGAAGCTTTCTTT.

The chain employs TRBV3-1 and TRBJ1-1; no reliable D call. Per the germline V gene, CDR1 is LGHDT and CDR2 is YNNKEL (reference sequence). The CDR3 loop spans 13 amino acids. V shed 3 bases and J shed 8 bases, with 13 bases lying between them. CDR3 residues: CASSQKAREEAFF. The CDR3 bases are TGTGCCAGCAGCCAGAAAGCGAGGGAAGAAGCTTTCTTT.

There are many counts of this clonotype. The V gene is TRBV20-1, the J gene TRBJ2-3, with 10 bases fitting TRBD1. The CDR3 is 19 amino acids. V gave up 1 base and J gave up 4 bases; unmatched junction bases: 17. CDR1 is DFQATT and CDR2 is SNEGSKA in the germline V gene (reference sequence). The CDR3: CSARGPTGGLEKRADTQYF. The DNA of the CDR3 is TGCAGTGCTAGAGGTCCGACAGGGGGCTTGGAGAAGCGTGCAGATACGCAGTATTTT.

The chain joins TRBV24-1 to TRBJ2-5, with a weak D call TRBD2 (6 bases). This CDR3 region has 17 residues. The V gene lost 1 base and the J gene lost 5 bases, with 19 bases spanning the gap. The germline V gene has CDR1 KGHDR and CDR2 SFDVKD. The CDR3 here is CATSDFGAGGSVETQYF. CDR3 DNA sequence: TGTGCCACCAGTGATTTTGGGGCAGGAGGGTCGGTCGAGACCCAGTACTTC.

This clonotype was seen more than once but under ten times. V usage is TRBV2 and J usage is TRBJ2-5; D is possibly TRBD2 (5 bases). Trimming stripped 3 bases from V and 4 bases from J, with 9 bases between. CDR3 length: 13 amino acids. The germline CDR1 and CDR2 sequences are SNHLY and FYNNEI. The CDR3 is CASSEQEVETQYF. The DNA of the CDR3 is TGTGCCAGCAGTGAGCAGGAGGTAGAGACCCAGTACTTC.

This clonotype came up many times. J is TRBJ2-1 and V is TRBV6-5; D is ambiguous. CDR1 is MNHEY and CDR2 is SVGAGI in the germline V gene. V was pared by 7 bases and J by 0 bases, with 13 bases between. The CDR3 loop spans 15 amino acids. The CDR3 coding sequence is TGTGCCAGCACCCCCGACCCGAGCTCCTACAATGAGCAGTTCTTC. This gives the protein CASTPDPSSYNEQFF.

This clonotype was recorded at least ten times. The chain recombines TRBV20-1 with TRBJ1-4; D call uncertain. CDR1 and CDR2 from the germline V gene are DFQATT and SNEGSKA (reference sequence). The CDR3 has 14 amino acids. V was cut by 1 base and J by 6 bases, with 12 bases left in between. CDR3 nucleotide sequence: TGCAGTGCTAGAGTTGGTCGGCAGGATGAAAAACTGTTTTTT. The encoded protein is CSARVGRQDEKLFF.

This clonotype was picked up a small number of times. V usage is TRBV20-1 and J usage is TRBJ2-1, with 8 positions matching TRBD2. The length of the CDR3 is 14 residues. From germline, CDR1 is DFQATT and CDR2 SNEGSKA (reference sequence). The V gene end was trimmed by 3 bases and the J gene end by 1 base; junction bases not matched to a gene: 2. The CDR3 bases are TGCAGTGCTAGTAGCGGGACATCCTACAATGAGCAGTTCTTC. Its protein product is CSASSGTSYNEQFF.

This clonotype was detected ten times or more. The chain uses TRBV6-5 and TRBJ1-1; D not certain. Germline CDR1 MNHEY, CDR2 SVGAGI. The CDR3 length is 14 residues. Trimming shortened V by 10 bases and J by 4 bases, and 19 bases separated the two germline ends. The CDR3 nucleotides are TGTGCCACCAACCGGGCGTCCCGGAGCACTGAAGCTTTCTTT. Its translation: CATNRASRSTEAFF.

This clonotype was seen only a few times. This chain uses TRBV6-5 with TRBJ1-1, with D uncertain. The germline CDR1 and CDR2 sequences are MNHEY and SVGAGI. V was shortened by 2 bases and J by 1 base, with 8 bases between the two germline ends. The CDR3 is 14 amino acids. The CDR3 is CASSYGYQNTEAFF. As DNA, the CDR3 is TGTGCCAGCAGTTACGGGTACCAGAACACTGAAGCTTTCTTT.

This clonotype has at least ten counts. The V call is TRBV5-1, the J call TRBJ2-7; TRBD1 agrees at 7 bases. V lost 4 bases, J lost 1 base, and 5 bases stayed unmatched. Germline assignment: CDR1 SGHRS and CDR2 YFSETQ. The CDR3 covers 14 residues. This chain's CDR3 is CASSRVQGSYEQYF. The CDR3 DNA is TGCGCCAGCAGCAGGGTACAGGGGTCCTACGAGCAGTACTTC.

This clonotype appeared many times. The rearrangement joins TRBV27 to TRBJ2-5; D is undetermined. Germline CDR1 reads MNHEY; CDR2 reads SMNVEV (reference sequence). Trimming shortened V by 5 bases and J by 5 bases, and 18 bases separated the two germline ends. The CDR3 covers 15 residues. CDR3 sequence reads: CASSTMGSGRETQYF. In nucleotides, the CDR3 is TGTGCCAGCAGTACTATGGGTTCTGGTCGGGAGACCCAGTACTTC.

J is TRBJ2-4 and V is TRBV5-1; D uncertain. The CDR3 length is 14 residues. Germline CDR1 is SGHRS and CDR2 is YFSETQ. Trimming left V 0 bases short and J 1 base short, with 5 bases between. In DNA, the CDR3 is TGCGCCAGCAGCTTGGACCCGGCCAAAAACATTCAGTACTTC. It yields the protein CASSLDPAKNIQYF.

This clonotype was found many times. CDR3 sequence (DNA): TGCGCCAGCAGCTTGTTTACAGAAACCTACGAGCAGTACTTC. Its translation: CASSLFTETYEQYF. The rearrangement links TRBV5-1 to TRBJ2-7; D is unclear. This CDR3 has 14 amino acids. In germline, CDR1 is SGHRS, CDR2 YFSETQ. V shed 1 base and J shed 2 bases, with 10 bases lying between them.

The CDR3 DNA sequence: TGTGCCAGCAGCCCTACTGACAATGAGCAGTTCTTC. Translated: CASSPTDNEQFF. The V gene is TRBV2, the J gene TRBJ2-1; D is uncertain. The CDR3 runs 12 residues. The germline V gene encodes CDR1 SNHLY and CDR2 FYNNEI. Trimming took 6 bases from V and 5 from J, leaving 8 bases between them.

This clonotype was found many times. The chain carries TRBV4-2 and TRBJ2-7; 11 bases fit TRBD2. J lost 2 bases, V lost 3 bases, and 18 bases had no gene match. CDR1 is LGHNA, CDR2 YNFKEQ, per germline. This CDR3 has 20 amino acids. The CDR3 DNA follows: TGTGCCAGCAGCCATGGCGGCGTGACTAGCGGGACTCAAGAAGCCTACGAGCAGTACTTC. This gives the protein CASSHGGVTSGTQEAYEQYF.

This clonotype was observed at least ten times. The rearrangement uses TRBV5-1 and TRBJ2-3; 9 positions agree with TRBD2. The CDR3 has 17 amino acids. CDR1 is SGHRS, CDR2 YFSETQ, per germline. J gave up 3 bases and V 0 bases, and 8 bases lay outside the gene matches. CDR3 residues: CASSLEGSGRTTDTQYF. CDR3 DNA sequence: TGCGCCAGCAGCTTGGAGGGGAGCGGGAGGACGACAGATACGCAGTATTTT.

This clonotype was detected many times. This chain links TRBV2 with TRBJ1-1; no definite D call. Germline V gene sequence: CDR1 SNHLY, CDR2 FYNNEI. V gave up 5 bases and J gave up 1 base, with 11 bases separating them. The length of the CDR3 is 14 residues. The CDR3 nucleotides read TGTGCCAGCAGTCCACTACAGAAGAACACTGAAGCTTTCTTT. This encodes CASSPLQKNTEAFF.

This clonotype showed up many times. The chain recombines TRBV20-1 with TRBJ2-1; 9 bases are shared with TRBD1. From germline, CDR1 is DFQATT and CDR2 SNEGSKA (reference sequence). The trim removed 4 bases at V and 7 bases at J, leaving 11 bases unmatched. The CDR3 runs 15 residues. CDR3 sequence (DNA): TGCAGTGCTAACGCGCGGGACAGGGATTCGAATGAGCAGTTCTTC. Its translation is CSANARDRDSNEQFF.

This clonotype was seen many times. The chain is built from TRBV7-6 and TRBJ2-5; D is unresolved. The germline V and J ends were trimmed by 5 bases and 0 bases, with 1 base remaining between them. The CDR3 runs to 11 residues. Germline CDR1 and CDR2: SGHVS and FNYEAQ. CDR3 sequence (DNA): TGTGCCAGCAGCCACCAAGAGACCCAGTACTTC. Residues: CASSHQETQYF.

The chain recombines TRBV5-5 with TRBJ1-3; no firm D call. This CDR3 spans 16 amino acids. Trimming took off 0 bases at V and 4 bases at J, with 14 bases between the two ends. The germline V gene encodes CDR1 SGHKS and CDR2 YYEKEE (reference sequence). The CDR3 sequence is CASSLGAPLAGNTIYF. The DNA for the CDR3 is TGTGCCAGCAGCTTGGGGGCCCCTTTGGCAGGAAACACCATATATTTT. The complete variable domain, with remaining parts taken from reference TRBV5-5 and TRBJ1-3, reads DAGVTQSPTHLIKTRGQQVTLRCSPISGHKSVSWYQQVLGQGPQFIFQYYEKEERGRGNFPDRFSARQFPNYSSELNVNALLLGDSALYLCASSLGAPLAGNTIYFGEGSWLTVV.

A few counts support this clonotype. The gene calls are TRBV5-1 and TRBJ2-1; D is uncertain. There are 14 residues in the CDR3. Trimming cost V 3 bases and J 6 bases, with 13 bases left between them. CDR1 and CDR2 from the germline V gene are SGHRS and YFSETQ. The CDR3 reads CASSSAVGGNEQFF. CDR3 bases: TGCGCCAGCAGCTCGGCGGTAGGCGGCAATGAGCAGTTCTTC.

This chain uses TRBV20-1 with TRBJ2-1; unclear D gene. V lost 4 bases and J 5 bases, leaving 15 bases between the germline ends. The CDR3 length is 14 residues. The germline V gene has CDR1 DFQATT and CDR2 SNEGSKA (reference sequence). The CDR3 DNA reads TGCAGTGCTACCTACTACCTCCGGGACAATGAGCAGTTCTTC. It yields the protein CSATYYLRDNEQFF.

The table lists this clonotype with many counts. The CDR3 loop is CSVTEPGRPEAFF. The CDR3 region has the DNA TGCAGCGTAACAGAACCCGGCCGTCCTGAAGCTTTCTTT. V is TRBV29-1 and J is TRBJ1-1; no clear D gene. Germline CDR1 reads SQVTM; CDR2 reads ANQGSEA. This CDR3 is 13 amino acids long. V was cut by 6 bases and J by 6 bases, with 17 bases left in between.

This clonotype was found many times. The chain links TRBV28 to TRBJ2-7; 8 bases agree with TRBD1. Germline V gene data show CDR1 as MDHEN and CDR2 as SYDVKM. The CDR3 runs 14 residues. V was pared by 6 bases and J by 6 bases, with 10 bases of the junction left unmatched. CDR3 in DNA: TGTGCCAGCAGGCGACAGGGGACGACCGCCGAGCAGTACTTC. Translated: CASRRQGTTAEQYF.

This clonotype appeared many times. The chain employs TRBV12-3 or TRBV12-4 and TRBJ2-1, with D tentatively TRBD2 (7 bases). The length of the CDR3 is 15 residues. The V and J ends lost 6 bases and 5 bases respectively, with 17 bases between them. CDR3 DNA sequence: TGTGCCAGCAGGGCGGGGGAGCAGGGGAACAATGAGCAGTTCTTC. This translates into CASRAGEQGNNEQFF.

This clonotype was detected ten times or more. The chain employs TRBV6-6 and TRBJ2-3, with 7 bases lining up with TRBD1. Trimming removed 5 bases from V and 9 bases from J; junction bases left unmatched: 11. The CDR3 length is 14 residues. Germline V gene data show CDR1 as MNHNY and CDR2 as SVGAGI (reference sequence). Here the CDR3 reads CASSTRAGTATQYF. CDR3 nucleotides: TGTGCCAGCAGTACCCGTGCCGGGACAGCCACGCAGTATTTT.

Ten or more counts support this clonotype. This chain links TRBV20-1 with TRBJ2-3; TRBD2 matches at 11 bases. The CDR3 runs 15 residues. The junction had 5 bases not matched to a gene; V was cut back by 4 bases and J by 2 bases. The V gene's germline CDR1 is DFQATT and CDR2 SNEGSKA (reference sequence). The CDR3 sequence is CSATRLAGSTDTQYF. CDR3 DNA sequence: TGCAGTGCTACCCGACTAGCGGGGTCCACAGATACGCAGTATTTT.

This clonotype has a count of ten or more. V and J are TRBV6-5 and TRBJ2-7; TRBD2 agrees at 7 bases. The CDR3 is made up of 12 amino acids. J lost 3 bases, V lost 6 bases, and 2 bases had no gene match. Looked up from germline, CDR1 is MNHEY and CDR2 is SVGAGI. The DNA of the CDR3 is TGTGCCAGCAGAGGCGGGAGCTACGAGCAGTACTTC. It translates to CASRGGSYEQYF.

Written as DNA, the CDR3 is TGTGCCAGCAGAGTGTCGAATGAGCAGTTCTTC. Translating gives CASRVSNEQFF. The chain uses TRBV28 and TRBJ2-1; D is unresolved. CDR1 MDHEN and CDR2 SYDVKM come from the germline V gene. This CDR3 contains 11 residues. The V and J ends lost 6 bases and 7 bases respectively, with 7 bases between them.